Reported below is one T cell receptor (beta chain). Its target is not known. Vbeta (60) and Jbeta (13) primers were used in the PCR. Measured with immunoSEQ multiplex PCR; TCRdb has only the in-frame clones, and not every one. The sample has 160,000 or so clones; approximately 81% are singletons. The data are from a study of cytomegalovirus exposure and HLA in healthy donors. Study-level findings and limits: According to an earlier analysis, most TCR beta V segments yielded productive rearrangements about 87% or about 30% of the time. The sole available immune exposure information was CMV serostatus. The listing of 150 to 200 TCR beta chains classed them as cytomegalovirus-associated. A classifier reportedly called cytomegalovirus status with high sensitivity and specificity.

Germline CDR1 and CDR2: SGHAT and FQNNGV. This CDR3 is 14 amino acids long. The V end was cut by 5 bases, the J end by 6 bases, with 16 bases between. This chain connects TRBV11-2 to TRBJ1-2, with D perhaps matching TRBD1 (5 bases). The receptor's source is a female donor in good health and CMV-seronegative. Specimen: PBMCs. CDR3: CASSGGTAKNGYTF. CDR3 sequence (DNA): TGTGCCAGCAGCGGGGGGACCGCGAAAAATGGCTACACCTTC. Filled out from reference TRBV11-2 and TRBJ1-2, the complete variable domain reads EAGVAQSPRYKIIEKRQSVAFWCNPISGHATLYWYQQILGQGPKLLIQFQNNGVVDDSQLPKDRFSAERLKGVDSTLKIQPAKLEDSAVYLCASSGGTAKNGYTFGSGTRLTVV.